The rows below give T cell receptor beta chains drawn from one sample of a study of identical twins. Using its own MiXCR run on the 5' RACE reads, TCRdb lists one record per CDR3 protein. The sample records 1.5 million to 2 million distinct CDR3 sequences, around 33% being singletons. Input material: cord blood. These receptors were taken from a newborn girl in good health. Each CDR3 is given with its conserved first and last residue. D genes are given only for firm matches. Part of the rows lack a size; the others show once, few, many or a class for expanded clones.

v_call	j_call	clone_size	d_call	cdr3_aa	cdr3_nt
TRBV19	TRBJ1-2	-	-	CASSSGDGGYTF	TGTGCCAGTAGTTCCGGGGACGGTGGCTACACCTTC
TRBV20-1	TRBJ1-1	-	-	CSARARQVEAFF	TGCAGTGCTAGAGCCAGACAGGTCGAAGCTTTCTTT
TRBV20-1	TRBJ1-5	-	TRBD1	CSARKGQGYSNQPQHF	TGCAGTGCTAGAAAAGGACAGGGCTATAGCAATCAGCCCCAGCATTTT
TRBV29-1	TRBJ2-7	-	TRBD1	CSVEDGGQVYNEQYF	TGCAGCGTTGAAGATGGGGGACAGGTCTACAATGAGCAGTACTTC
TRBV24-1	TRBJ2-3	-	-	CATNGRSSDTQYF	TGTGCCACCAACGGGCGGTCCTCGGATACGCAGTATTTT
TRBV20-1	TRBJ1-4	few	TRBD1	CSAGIGTAEKLFF	TGCAGTGCTGGAATTGGGACAGCTGAAAAACTGTTTTTT
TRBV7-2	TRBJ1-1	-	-	CASSSRTVNTETFF	TGTGCCAGCAGCTCAAGGACAGTGAACACTGAAACTTTCTTT
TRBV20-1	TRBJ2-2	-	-	CSARAAGELFF	TGCAGTGCTAGGGCTGCCGGGGAGCTGTTTTTT
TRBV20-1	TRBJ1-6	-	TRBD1	CSAEGQVNSPLHF	TGCAGTGCTGAAGGACAGGTTAATTCACCCCTCCACTTT
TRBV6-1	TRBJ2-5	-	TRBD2	CASSEYELADYLQETQYF	TGTGCCAGCAGTGAATATGAACTAGCGGACTACCTCCAAGAGACCCAGTACTTC
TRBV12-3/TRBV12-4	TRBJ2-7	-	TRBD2	CASSSIGLAGEDEQYF	TGTGCCAGCAGCTCCATCGGCCTAGCGGGAGAGGACGAGCAGTACTTC
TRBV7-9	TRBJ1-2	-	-	CASSLVASGYTF	TGTGCCAGCAGCTTAGTAGCCTCGGGCTACACCTTC
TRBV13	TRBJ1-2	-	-	CASSLGGVGNGYTF	TGTGCCAGCAGCTTAGGCGGGGTAGGAAATGGCTACACCTTC
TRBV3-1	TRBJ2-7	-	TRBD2	CASSLSAGGTYEQYF	TGTGCCAGCAGCCTATCAGCGGGAGGCACCTACGAGCAGTACTTC
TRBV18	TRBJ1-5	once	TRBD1	CASSRGGGGQPQHF	TGTGCCAGCTCACGGGGAGGGGGCGGTCAGCCCCAGCATTTT
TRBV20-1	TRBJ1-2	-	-	CSAAGTYYGYTF	TGCAGTGCCGCCGGGACGTATTATGGCTACACCTTC
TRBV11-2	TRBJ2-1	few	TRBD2	CASSLTSGTSIEQFF	TGTGCCAGCAGCTTAACTAGCGGGACTAGTATTGAGCAGTTCTTC
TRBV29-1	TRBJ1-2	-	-	CSVEGGHYDYTF	TGCAGCGTTGAAGGGGGACACTATGACTACACCTTC
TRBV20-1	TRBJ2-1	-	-	CSARDQHNEQFF	TGCAGTGCTAGAGATCAGCACAATGAGCAGTTCTTC
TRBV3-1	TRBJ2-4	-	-	CASSQNGDIQYF	TGTGCCAGCAGCCAAAATGGGGACATTCAGTACTTC
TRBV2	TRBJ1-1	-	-	CASSAAGSNTEAFF	TGTGCCAGCAGTGCGGCAGGGTCGAACACTGAAGCTTTCTTT
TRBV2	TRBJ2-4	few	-	CASTNRGLGKNIQYF	TGTGCCAGCACGAACAGAGGACTGGGCAAAAACATTCAGTACTTC
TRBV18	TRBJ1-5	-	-	CASSPTAVPQPQHF	TGTGCCAGCTCACCGACGGCGGTTCCTCAGCCCCAGCATTTT
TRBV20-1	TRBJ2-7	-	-	CSARRGRWAPSYEQYF	TGCAGTGCCAGGAGGGGACGTTGGGCTCCCTCCTACGAGCAGTACTTC